This TCR beta chain was profiled in a study of OX40 agonist ivuxolimab in advanced cancers. To note about this clone: Its specificity is unknown.

General study findings and limits: Within 6 weeks, CD4+ and CD8+ blood T cells expanded clonally at 0.1 to 3.0 mg/kg. Expanded clones tended on average to be more numerous among CD8+ T cells than CD4+.

Trimming cost V 2 bases and J 5 bases; bases outside gene matches: 6. The CDR3 has 15 residues. Per germline, CDR1 SNHLY and CDR2 FYNNEI. Libraries were prepared by immunoSEQ multiplex PCR; TCRdb keeps only in-frame clonotypes and omits some of them. The sample consists of 20,000 to 25,000 clones, roughly four fifths of them appearing once. The TCR comes from an adult with an advanced solid tumor such as melanoma, head and neck, liver or kidney cancer. The sequencing here drew on CD4+ or CD8+ T cells sorted from blood, taken in a trial of the OX40 agonist ivuxolimab. J is TRBJ2-5 and V is TRBV2; 9 bases fit TRBD2. CDR3 nucleotides: TGTGCCAGCAGTGAACTGAGCGGGGGGTATGAGACCCAGTACTTC. As protein: CASSELSGGYETQYF.